This TCR beta chain was profiled in a study of blood T cell repertoires in COVID-19. Across the whole study: The United States, Italy and Spain supplied acute and convalescent COVID-19 samples.

Losses at the gene ends were 12 bases for V and 3 bases for J; bases not matched to a gene: 2. This CDR3 region has 12 residues. CDR1 is KGHDR, CDR2 SFDVKD, per germline. The sample holds one count of this clone. Using immunoSEQ multiplex PCR, the repertoire was profiled, and TCRdb retains in-frame clones only, with some absent. The sample has around 95,000 clones, more than 75% seen once. This clonotype was obtained from a human donor in a cohort sampled during active COVID-19. The specimen sequenced was peripheral blood. The chain is built from TRBV24-1 and TRBJ2-2, with 8 bases fitting TRBD1. CDR3 sequence: CAAQGDTGELFF. DNA for the CDR3: TGTGCCGCACAGGGGGACACCGGGGAGCTGTTTTTT.